Sequencing of this T cell receptor beta chain was carried out in a study of spatial heterogeneity in lung cancer. The overall study: The cohort: around 77 early-stage, untreated non-small cell lung cancer patients. Where present, follow-up PBMC were sequenced a median of roughly 25 months after resection.

Noted time point: blood at routine non-recurrence follow-up after resection. Unsorted tumor, nontumor lung tissue or cryopreserved PBMC supplied the whole RNA. V was pared by 2 bases and J by 9 bases, with 11 bases between. The CDR3 runs to 13 residues. Germline V gene data show CDR1 as LGHNA and CDR2 as YSLEER. TCRdb re-analysed the 5' RACE reads in MiXCR, keeping a single row per CDR3 protein. The data hold roughly 24,000 distinct CDR3 sequences, with 8.5% to 10% observed a single time. The TCR originated in a male donor with early-stage non-small cell lung cancer. The material sequenced was PBMCs, taken at follow-up. The chain employs TRBV4-3 and TRBJ2-1; D may be TRBD2 (6 bases). The CDR3 DNA follows: TGCGCCAGCAGCCAAAGGACTACCTCTGAGCAGTTCTTC. Amino acid sequence: CASSQRTTSEQFF.